A single sample is the source of the 10 T cell receptor beta chains below, sequenced in a study of cytomegalovirus exposure and HLA in healthy donors listed by TCRdb under 2017. Receptor libraries were prepared by the immunoSEQ multiplex PCR assay. For the multiplex PCR, a mixture combining 60 forward primers for TCR Vbeta segments and 13 reverse primers for TCR Jbeta segments was used. TCRdb obtained this table from immuneACCESS and retained in-frame rearrangements with V and J assigned. These tables miss some clones; where compared with another copy, unresolved V genes account for less than half of the shortfall, and the remainder is unexplained. The sample has around 67,000 clones on record, roughly four fifths of them singletons. About 20% of the sample is in the top ten clones. Sequenced input: PBMCs. The receptors derive from a woman aged 30 to 39 in good health and CMV-seropositive.

Only a few counts were recorded for this clone. The chain combines TRBV5-1 with TRBJ1-2; D might be TRBD1 (5 bases). Germline loops: CDR1 SGHRS, CDR2 YFSETQ. Deletions cut 2 bases from V and 7 bases from J, with 12 bases between. The CDR3 extends over 13 amino acids. CDR3 nucleotides: TGCGCCAGCAGCTTAGGGGATGACGTTGGCTACACCTTC. As protein: CASSLGDDVGYTF.

This chain connects TRBV11-2 to TRBJ1-1; 8 bases are a match to TRBD1. Unmatched junction bases numbered 2, after V lost 3 bases and J lost 5 bases. CDR3 length: 13 residues. Germline V CDR1 and CDR2: SGHAT, FQNNGV. CDR3 sequence: CASSLDRETEAFF. In DNA form, the CDR3 reads TGTGCCAGCAGCTTGGACAGGGAGACTGAAGCTTTCTTT.

A remark on this clone: This CDR3 is also generated by other DNA sequences in the sample. The genes are TRBV7-2 and TRBJ2-5; 11 nucleotides align to TRBD2. This CDR3 is built from 14 residues. Germline V gene lookup returns CDR1 SGHTA and CDR2 FQGNSA. Trimming removed 3 bases from V and 3 bases from J; junction bases left unmatched: 0. CDR3 loop: CASSLGLAEETQYF. CDR3 coding DNA: TGTGCCAGCAGCTTGGGACTAGCGGAAGAGACCCAGTACTTC.

The chain recombines TRBV20-1 with TRBJ1-2; D uncertain. The CDR3 loop spans 11 amino acids. V was shortened by 3 bases and J by 3 bases, with 5 bases between the two germline ends. CDR1 is DFQATT and CDR2 is SNEGSKA in the germline V gene (reference sequence). In DNA, the CDR3 is TGCAGTGCTAGGGCGGACTATGGCTACACCTTC. This gives the protein CSARADYGYTF.

The rearrangement links TRBV5-1 to TRBJ2-7, with D perhaps TRBD1 (5 bases). The germline CDR1 and CDR2 sequences are SGHRS and YFSETQ. V was shortened by 4 bases and J by 0 bases, with 14 bases between the two germline ends. The CDR3 is made up of 15 amino acids. CDR3 DNA: TGCGCCAGCAGCGTTGGACATCAAAGCTCCTACGAGCAGTACTTC. Amino acids: CASSVGHQSSYEQYF. Combining the CDR3 with reference TRBV5-1 and TRBJ2-7 gives the whole variable domain KAGVTQTPRYLIKTRGQQVTLSCSPISGHRSVSWYQQTPGQGLQFLFEYFSETQRNKGNFPGRFSGRQFSNSRSEMNVSTLELGDSALYLCASSVGHQSSYEQYFGPGTRLTVT.

This chain uses TRBV6-1 with TRBJ2-7; 7 bases are shared with TRBD1. Germline V lookup: CDR1 MNHNS, CDR2 SASEGT. The CDR3 is made up of 15 amino acids. Trimming took 6 bases from V and 4 from J; bases not matched to a gene: 12. The CDR3 sequence is CASRSYKGAGYEQYF. The CDR3 DNA sequence: TGTGCCAGCAGGTCCTATAAGGGGGCAGGTTACGAGCAGTACTTC.

This clone was seen ten or more times. The gene calls are TRBV6-5 and TRBJ2-7, with D possibly TRBD2 on 6 matching bases. Trimming cost V 10 bases and J 6 bases, with 13 bases left between them. The germline V gene has CDR1 MNHEY and CDR2 SVGAGI. There are 11 residues in the CDR3. The CDR3 coding sequence is TGTGCCACCTCAAAGGGAGGCGAGCAGTACTTC. It translates to CATSKGGEQYF.

The J gene is TRBJ2-7, the V gene TRBV11-2; D is perhaps TRBD1 (5 bases). Germline assignment: CDR1 SGHAT and CDR2 FQNNGV. V was pared by 0 bases and J by 1 base, with 7 bases between. CDR3 length equals 14 residues. CDR3 nucleotides: TGTGCCAGCAGCTTAGATGCAGGGTCCTACGAGCAGTACTTC. Translating it yields CASSLDAGSYEQYF.

J is TRBJ2-1 and V is TRBV6-5; a possible D gene is TRBD2 (6 bases). There are 12 residues in the CDR3. V was clipped by 6 bases and J by 11 bases, with 14 bases between them. Germline V gene data show CDR1 as MNHEY and CDR2 as SVGAGI. The CDR3 protein is CASSGTPFQQFF. CDR3 DNA sequence: TGTGCCAGCAGCGGGACTCCGTTTCAGCAGTTCTTC.

This chain connects TRBV25-1 to TRBJ2-6, with D uncertain. CDR3 length: 15 residues. CDR1 is MGHDK and CDR2 is SYGVNS in the germline V gene. The ends were cut back, 1 base at V and 0 bases at J, with 4 bases in the middle. CDR3 DNA sequence: TGTGCCAGCAGTGAATGGGCCTCTGGGGCCAACGTCCTGACTTTC. Residues: CASSEWASGANVLTF.